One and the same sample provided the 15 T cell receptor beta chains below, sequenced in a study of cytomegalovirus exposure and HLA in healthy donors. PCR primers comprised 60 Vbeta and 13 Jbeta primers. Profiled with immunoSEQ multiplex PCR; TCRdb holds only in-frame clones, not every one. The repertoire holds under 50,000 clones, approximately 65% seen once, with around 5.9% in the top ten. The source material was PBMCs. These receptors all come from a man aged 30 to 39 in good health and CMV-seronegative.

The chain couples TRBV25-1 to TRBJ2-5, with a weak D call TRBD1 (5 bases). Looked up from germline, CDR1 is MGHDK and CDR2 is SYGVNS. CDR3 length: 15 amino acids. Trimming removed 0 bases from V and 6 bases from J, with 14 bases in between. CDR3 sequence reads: CASSEYGAGLKTQYF. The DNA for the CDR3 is TGTGCCAGCAGTGAATATGGGGCAGGGCTAAAGACCCAGTACTTC.

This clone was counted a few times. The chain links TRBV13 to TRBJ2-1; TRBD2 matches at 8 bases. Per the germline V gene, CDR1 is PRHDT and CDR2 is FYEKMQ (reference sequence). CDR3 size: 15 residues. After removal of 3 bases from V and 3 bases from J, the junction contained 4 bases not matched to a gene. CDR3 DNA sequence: TGTGCCAGCAGCTTTTATACTAGCGGCTACAATGAGCAGTTCTTC. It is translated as CASSFYTSGYNEQFF.

The CDR3 protein is CASSEPGNTEAFF. The DNA for the CDR3 is TGTGCCAGCAGTGAACCGGGGAACACTGAAGCTTTCTTT. This chain links TRBV6-1 with TRBJ1-1, with D unresolved. V lost 2 bases and J lost 1, with 5 bases in between. This CDR3 is built from 13 residues. Germline V gives CDR1 MNHNS, CDR2 SASEGT.

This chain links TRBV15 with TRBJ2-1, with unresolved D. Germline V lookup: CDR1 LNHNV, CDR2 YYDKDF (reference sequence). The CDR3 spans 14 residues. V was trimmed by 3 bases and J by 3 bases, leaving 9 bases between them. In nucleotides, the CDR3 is TGTGCCACCAGCAGCCGACTGGACTACAATGAGCAGTTCTTC. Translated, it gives CATSSRLDYNEQFF. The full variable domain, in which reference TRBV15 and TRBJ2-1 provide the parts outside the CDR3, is DAMVIQNPRYQVTQFGKPVTLSCSQTLNHNVMYWYQQKSSQAPKLLFHYYDKDFNNEADTPDNFQSRRPNTSFCFLDIRSPGLGDTAMYLCATSSRLDYNEQFFGPGTRLTVL.

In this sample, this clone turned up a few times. The CDR3 DNA sequence: TGTGCCAGCAGTGGGCCTGGCGGTAACACCGGGGAGCTGTTTTTT. It is translated as CASSGPGGNTGELFF. V gene TRBV2 combines with J gene TRBJ2-2; no reliable D call. Germline lookup yields CDR1 SNHLY and CDR2 FYNNEI. The length of the CDR3 is 15 residues. V was cut by 4 bases and J by 2 bases, with 11 bases left in between.

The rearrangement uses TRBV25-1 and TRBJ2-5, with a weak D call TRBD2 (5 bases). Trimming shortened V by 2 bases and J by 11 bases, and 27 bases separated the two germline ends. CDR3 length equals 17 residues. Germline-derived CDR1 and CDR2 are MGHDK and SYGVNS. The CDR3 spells CASSEPPLHGQTWEQYF. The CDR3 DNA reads TGTGCCAGCAGTGAACCGCCTCTTCATGGCCAGACCTGGGAGCAGTACTTC.

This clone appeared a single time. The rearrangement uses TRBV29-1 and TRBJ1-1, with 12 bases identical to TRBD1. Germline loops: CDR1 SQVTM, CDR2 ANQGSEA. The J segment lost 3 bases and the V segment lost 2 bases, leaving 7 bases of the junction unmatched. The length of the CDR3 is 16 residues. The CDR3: CSVERGTGGAHTEAFF. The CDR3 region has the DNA TGCAGCGTTGAAAGGGGGACAGGGGGCGCCCACACTGAAGCTTTCTTT.

The CDR3 protein is CASSQDSGTSYEQYF. The CDR3 region has the DNA TGCGCCAGCAGCCAAGATAGCGGTACCTCCTACGAGCAGTACTTC. V and J are TRBV4-1 and TRBJ2-7, with D possibly matching TRBD2 (6 bases). V was pared by 0 bases and J by 0 bases, with 9 bases between. The CDR3 has 15 residues. The germline gives CDR1 MGHRA, CDR2 YSYEKL.

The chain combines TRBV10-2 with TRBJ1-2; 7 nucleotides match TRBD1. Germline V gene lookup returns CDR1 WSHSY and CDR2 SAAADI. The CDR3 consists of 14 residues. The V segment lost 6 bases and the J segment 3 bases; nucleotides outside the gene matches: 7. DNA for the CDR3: TGCGCCAGCAGACACGACAGGGAAGACTATGGCTACACCTTC. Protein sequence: CASRHDREDYGYTF.

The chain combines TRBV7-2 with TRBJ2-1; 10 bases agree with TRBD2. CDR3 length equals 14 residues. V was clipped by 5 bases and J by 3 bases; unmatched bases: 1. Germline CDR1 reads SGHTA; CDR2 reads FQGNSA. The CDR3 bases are TGTGCCAGCAGCCGGACTAGCGGCTACAATGAGCAGTTCTTC. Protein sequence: CASSRTSGYNEQFF.

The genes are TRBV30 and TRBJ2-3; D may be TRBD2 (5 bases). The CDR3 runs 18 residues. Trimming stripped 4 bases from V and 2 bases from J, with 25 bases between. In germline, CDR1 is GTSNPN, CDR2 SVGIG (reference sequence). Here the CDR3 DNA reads TGTGCCTGGACCCCAGGCAGGACTTTAACTTATTTCACAGATACGCAGTATTTT. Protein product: CAWTPGRTLTYFTDTQYF. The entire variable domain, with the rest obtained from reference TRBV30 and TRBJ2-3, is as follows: SQTIHQWPATLVQPVGSPLSLECTVEGTSNPNLYWYRQAAGRGLQLLFYSVGIGQISSEVPQNLSASRPQDRQFILSSKKLLLSDSGFYLCAWTPGRTLTYFTDTQYFGPGTRLTVL.

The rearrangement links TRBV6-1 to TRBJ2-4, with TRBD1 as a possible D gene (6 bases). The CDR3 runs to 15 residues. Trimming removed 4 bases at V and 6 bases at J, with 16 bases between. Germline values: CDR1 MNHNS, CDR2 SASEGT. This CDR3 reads CASSGGLQGGNIQYF. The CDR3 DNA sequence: TGTGCCAGCAGTGGCGGGCTGCAAGGGGGAAACATTCAGTACTTC.

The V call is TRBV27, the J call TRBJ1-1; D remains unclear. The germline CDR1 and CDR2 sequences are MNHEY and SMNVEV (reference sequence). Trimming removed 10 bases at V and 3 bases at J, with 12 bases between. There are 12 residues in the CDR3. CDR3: CATRSADTEAFF. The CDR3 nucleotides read TGTGCCACTCGATCGGCGGACACTGAAGCTTTCTTT.

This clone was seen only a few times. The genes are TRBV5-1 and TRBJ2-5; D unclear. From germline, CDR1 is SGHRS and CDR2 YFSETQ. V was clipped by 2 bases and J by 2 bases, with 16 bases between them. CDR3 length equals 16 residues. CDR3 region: CASSLFELAAQETQYF. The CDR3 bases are TGCGCCAGCAGCTTATTTGAGTTAGCAGCGCAAGAGACCCAGTACTTC.

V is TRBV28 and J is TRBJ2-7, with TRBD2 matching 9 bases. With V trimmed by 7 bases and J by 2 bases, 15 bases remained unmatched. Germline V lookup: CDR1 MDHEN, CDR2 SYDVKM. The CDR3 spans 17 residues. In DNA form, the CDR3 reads TGTGCCAGCACGGGGCTAGCGGGATCCCCATTAACCTACGAGCAGTACTTC. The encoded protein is CASTGLAGSPLTYEQYF.